These 31 T cell receptor beta chains originate from one sample sequenced in a study of cytomegalovirus exposure and HLA in healthy donors. It was with 60 Vbeta and 13 Jbeta primers that the PCR ran. Assay: immunoSEQ multiplex PCR; the TCRdb copy retains only in-frame clones and omits some. In the table there are approximately 200,000 clones, roughly 85% of which are singletons. What was sequenced was PBMCs. These receptors all come from a woman in her forties or fifties in good health and CMV-seronegative.

The gene calls are TRBV6-5 and TRBJ1-2; D gene ambiguous. Per germline, CDR1 MNHEY and CDR2 SVGAGI. CDR3 length equals 14 residues. The V end was cut by 4 bases, the J end by 8 bases, with 17 bases between. The CDR3 protein is CASSSPGKAGGYTF. The DNA of the CDR3 is TGTGCCAGCAGTTCCCCCGGGAAGGCCGGCGGCTACACCTTC.

The chain links TRBV27 to TRBJ2-1, with 7 bases that match TRBD1. In germline, CDR1 is MNHEY, CDR2 SMNVEV (reference sequence). There are 14 residues in the CDR3. V was clipped by 4 bases and J by 10 bases; unmatched bases: 10. The CDR3 spells CASSSTRQGKEQFF. CDR3 coding DNA: TGTGCCAGCAGTTCCACCCGACAGGGTAAGGAGCAGTTCTTC.

The chain recombines TRBV5-5 with TRBJ1-1; 7 nucleotides align to TRBD1. With V trimmed by 0 bases and J by 3 bases, 5 bases remained unmatched. The CDR3 has 15 amino acids. Germline CDR1 SGHKS, CDR2 YYEKEE (reference sequence). The CDR3 region has the DNA TGTGCCAGCAGCTTGGGTCAGGGGGTGGACACTGAAGCTTTCTTT. Translated, it gives CASSLGQGVDTEAFF.

The chain carries TRBV5-1 and TRBJ2-1, with D tentatively TRBD1 (7 bases). The V and J ends lost 0 bases and 8 bases respectively, with 15 bases between them. Per germline, CDR1 SGHRS and CDR2 YFSETQ. CDR3 size: 15 residues. The CDR3 DNA reads as TGCGCCAGCAGCTTGGGGCGGACAGGAGGGGATGAGCAGTTCTTC. It encodes CASSLGRTGGDEQFF.

The chain couples TRBV5-1 to TRBJ2-1, with 8 positions matching TRBD1. CDR1 SGHRS and CDR2 YFSETQ come from the germline V gene. V was pared by 4 bases and J by 9 bases, with 9 bases of the junction left unmatched. The CDR3 sequence is 14 residues long. The CDR3 sequence is CASSREGGTGEQFF. The CDR3 coding sequence is TGCGCCAGCAGCCGGGAAGGCGGGACAGGTGAGCAGTTCTTC.

This clone has more than one count but fewer than ten. This chain connects TRBV4-1 to TRBJ2-1, with 11 bases identical to TRBD2. Germline V CDR1 and CDR2: MGHRA, YSYEKL. V shed 5 bases, J shed 9 bases, and the junction held 15 bases outside the gene matches. CDR3 length equals 17 residues. The CDR3 region is CASSRRGSGRASFEQFF. The DNA for the CDR3 is TGCGCCAGCAGCAGGAGGGGTAGCGGGAGGGCCTCGTTTGAGCAGTTCTTC.

The rearrangement uses TRBV18 and TRBJ2-1, with D possibly TRBD2 on 7 matching bases. The CDR3 has 16 amino acids. The germline V gene has CDR1 KGHSH and CDR2 LQKENI. V was pared by 6 bases and J by 8 bases, with 23 bases between. The chain's CDR3 is CASSRGGGRAGYEQFF. The CDR3 bases are TGTGCCAGCTCGCGCGGAGGGGGGAGGGCCGGCTATGAGCAGTTCTTC.

The chain joins TRBV7-8 to TRBJ2-5; D is undetermined. Looked up from germline, CDR1 is SGHVS and CDR2 is FQNEAQ. There are 14 residues in the CDR3. The V gene lost 1 base and the J gene lost 9 bases, with 15 bases spanning the gap. This CDR3 reads CASSLDLLHGAQYF. CDR3 DNA: TGTGCCAGCAGCTTAGATCTTCTCCACGGTGCCCAGTACTTC.

This clone has more than one count but fewer than ten. The CDR3 reads CAQKPRGDNEQFF. The CDR3 DNA follows: TGTGCCCAAAAGCCCCGCGGGGACAATGAGCAGTTCTTC. The genes are TRBV2 and TRBJ2-1; TRBD2 might be the D (6 bases). V dropped 11 bases and J dropped 5 bases, with 16 bases sitting between them. In germline, CDR1 is SNHLY, CDR2 FYNNEI. There are 13 residues in the CDR3. The whole variable domain, filled in from reference TRBV2 and TRBJ2-1, reads EPEVTQTPSHQVTQMGQEVILRCVPISNHLYFYWYRQILGQKVEFLVSFYNNEISEKSEIFDDQFSVERPDGSNFTLKIRSTKLEDSAMYFCAQKPRGDNEQFFGPGTRLTVL.

V usage is TRBV9 and J usage is TRBJ1-1, with 7 bases lining up with TRBD1. CDR1 is SGDLS and CDR2 is YYNGEE in the germline V gene. V shed 0 bases and J 2 bases; nucleotides not matched to a gene: 4. The CDR3 covers 15 residues. The CDR3 loop reads CASSVGRDRNTEAFF. Written as DNA, the CDR3 is TGTGCCAGCAGCGTAGGGCGGGACAGAAACACTGAAGCTTTCTTT.

The genes are TRBV28 and TRBJ1-2; TRBD1 is a possible D gene (5 bases). Germline values: CDR1 MDHEN, CDR2 SYDVKM. The CDR3 has 15 residues. V lost 2 bases, J lost 2 bases, and 12 bases lay in between. The CDR3, as DNA: TGTGCCAGCAGTTTAAGGGGCAAAGTAAACTATGGCTACACCTTC. As protein: CASSLRGKVNYGYTF.

This chain links TRBV19 with TRBJ1-1, with 9 nucleotides matching TRBD1. Per the germline V gene, CDR1 is LNHDA and CDR2 is SQIVND (reference sequence). The CDR3 consists of 13 residues. Germline trimming cut 6 bases from V and 6 bases from J; bases unmatched to any gene: 5. In DNA, the CDR3 is TGTGCCAGTAGACGACAGGGGGTGCCTGAAGCTTTCTTT. Protein product: CASRRQGVPEAFF.

A single count supports this clone. An end of the junction does not agree with germline; a read error may underlie this. The chain links TRBV6-5 to TRBJ1-2; possibly TRBD1 for D (6 bases). Per the germline V gene, CDR1 is MNHEY and CDR2 is SVGAGI. CDR3 length: 14 residues. The CDR3 region is CASSDSLQGTGYTF. In DNA form, the CDR3 reads TGTGCCAGCAGTGACTCGCTACAGGGTACTGGCTACACCTTC.

This chain connects TRBV5-6 to TRBJ1-1, with D perhaps matching TRBD1 (6 bases). Trimming shortened V by 3 bases and J by 2 bases, and 26 bases separated the two germline ends. There are 19 residues in the CDR3. Germline V CDR1 and CDR2: SGHDT, YYEEEE. CDR3 nucleotides: TGTGCCAGCAGCTCAGACCGTTACAACTACAGGGTTCTCAACACTGAAGCTTTCTTT. Translated, it gives CASSSDRYNYRVLNTEAFF. Full variable domain (missing parts from reference TRBV5-6 and TRBJ1-1): DAGVTQSPTHLIKTRGQQVTLRCSPKSGHDTVSWYQQALGQGPQFIFQYYEEEERQRGNFPDRFSGHQFPNYSSELNVNALLLGDSALYLCASSSDRYNYRVLNTEAFFGQGTRLTVV.

This clone was observed once. The genes are TRBV4-2 and TRBJ2-4; no definite D call. The ends were cut back, 6 bases at V and 0 bases at J, with 15 bases in the middle. The CDR3 runs 16 residues. Germline-derived CDR1 and CDR2 are LGHNA and YNFKEQ. The CDR3 DNA follows: TGTGCCAGCAGTAAGTCTCCCAACAGAGCCAAAAACATTCAGTACTTC. Its translation: CASSKSPNRAKNIQYF.

This rearrangement joins TRBV18 to TRBJ2-5; D is possibly TRBD2 (6 bases). The germline V and J ends were trimmed by 11 bases and 0 bases, with 13 bases remaining between them. Per germline, CDR1 KGHSH and CDR2 LQKENI. The CDR3 runs to 13 residues. CDR3 sequence (DNA): TGTGCCGCCCACCGGGGGAACCAAGAGACCCAGTACTTC. Its protein is CAAHRGNQETQYF.

This clone was found once. The chain joins TRBV7-2 to TRBJ2-1; the match to TRBD2 covers 12 bases. The V gene's germline CDR1 is SGHTA and CDR2 FQGNSA. The CDR3 consists of 17 residues. With V trimmed by 2 bases and J by 0 bases, 2 bases remained unmatched. The chain's CDR3 is CASSLKLAGGSYNEQFF. The CDR3 region has the DNA TGTGCCAGCAGCTTAAAACTAGCGGGGGGCTCCTACAATGAGCAGTTCTTC. The whole variable domain, filled in from reference TRBV7-2 and TRBJ2-1, reads GAGVSQSPSNKVTEKGKDVELRCDPISGHTALYWYRQSLGQGLEFLIYFQGNSAPDKSGLPSDRFSAERTGGSVSTLTIQRTQQEDSAVYLCASSLKLAGGSYNEQFFGPGTRLTVL.

The chain couples TRBV2 to TRBJ2-7; TRBD2 matches at 12 bases. Per the germline V gene, CDR1 is SNHLY and CDR2 is FYNNEI. This CDR3 has 16 amino acids. V lost 3 bases and J lost 1; bases outside the gene matches: 4. CDR3 coding DNA: TGTGCCAGCAGTGATTCGGGGACTAGCGGGTCCTACGAGCAGTACTTC. Translated: CASSDSGTSGSYEQYF.

This clone has only one observation. The rearrangement joins TRBV12-5 to TRBJ2-5; 7 bases line up with TRBD1. Germline CDR1 is LGHNT and CDR2 is FRNRAP. The CDR3 loop spans 15 amino acids. Germline trimming cut 6 bases from V and 4 bases from J; bases unmatched to any gene: 11. This CDR3 reads CASGTYRGRGETQYF. CDR3 nucleotide sequence: TGTGCTAGTGGCACCTACAGGGGACGAGGAGAGACCCAGTACTTC.

CDR3 sequence (DNA): TGTGCCAGCAGCGTAGGGGGCGGAGTGTACGAGCAGTACTTC. This codes for CASSVGGGVYEQYF. The chain has TRBV9 and TRBJ2-7, with D perhaps matching TRBD1 (5 bases). The V gene's germline CDR1 is SGDLS and CDR2 YYNGEE. This CDR3 spans 14 amino acids. Trimming left V 0 bases short and J 4 bases short, with 11 bases between.

This rearrangement joins TRBV9 to TRBJ1-1; D remains ambiguous. Trimming stripped 0 bases from V and 3 bases from J, with 9 bases between. The length of the CDR3 is 14 residues. Germline V gene lookup returns CDR1 SGDLS and CDR2 YYNGEE. The CDR3 region is CASSVEREHTEAFF. CDR3 nucleotide sequence: TGTGCCAGCAGCGTAGAAAGGGAGCACACTGAAGCTTTCTTT.

The V and J genes are TRBV28 and TRBJ2-3; TRBD2 is a possible D gene (5 bases). Trimming took 8 bases from V and 5 from J, leaving 17 bases between them. The CDR3 covers 14 residues. Germline V gene sequence: CDR1 MDHEN, CDR2 SYDVKM. Here the CDR3 DNA reads TGTGCCAGCTTGGACGGAGGTTCGGGAGATACGCAGTATTTT. Translating gives CASLDGGSGDTQYF.

The chain combines TRBV27 with TRBJ1-2; 7 positions match TRBD1. Germline trimming cut 5 bases from V and 6 bases from J; bases unmatched to any gene: 6. The CDR3 loop spans 13 amino acids. Germline CDR1 is MNHEY and CDR2 is SMNVEV (reference sequence). The CDR3 sequence is CASSTTGINGYTF. CDR3 sequence (DNA): TGTGCCAGCAGTACGACAGGGATCAATGGCTACACCTTC.

The chain employs TRBV6-5 and TRBJ2-7; the D gene is possibly TRBD2 (5 bases). This CDR3 contains 15 residues. The V end was cut by 5 bases, the J end by 1 base, with 15 bases between. CDR1 and CDR2 from the germline V gene are MNHEY and SVGAGI. The CDR3 DNA sequence: TGTGCCAGCAGTCGGGTGTTCGAGGGATCCTACGAGCAGTACTTC. Translated, it gives CASSRVFEGSYEQYF.

The chain is built from TRBV5-1 and TRBJ2-5, with 13 bases aligning to TRBD2. The J call is in doubt because the DNA end fits TRBJ2-7 better. CDR3 length equals 17 residues. Germline values: CDR1 SGHRS, CDR2 YFSETQ. CDR3 nucleotide sequence: TGCGCCAGCAGCCCCGACTTACTAGCGGGAGGGTCCTACGAGCAGTACTTC. It translates to CASSPDLLAGGSYEQYF.

This chain links TRBV19 with TRBJ2-3; 9 nucleotides line up with TRBD2. There are 14 residues in the CDR3. CDR1 is LNHDA, CDR2 SQIVND, per germline (reference sequence). The J segment lost 1 base and the V segment lost 6 bases, leaving 2 bases of the junction unmatched. CDR3: CASSRLAGTDTQYF. In nucleotides, the CDR3 is TGTGCCAGTAGCCGACTAGCGGGCACAGATACGCAGTATTTT.

The chain uses TRBV28 and TRBJ1-3; D call uncertain. The V gene lost 6 bases and the J gene lost 1 base, with 10 bases spanning the gap. The germline CDR1 and CDR2 sequences are MDHEN and SYDVKM. This CDR3 is built from 14 residues. CDR3 sequence reads: CASSEPGSGNTIYF. CDR3 nucleotides: TGTGCCAGCAGCGAGCCGGGTTCTGGAAACACCATATATTTT. The whole variable domain, filled in from reference TRBV28 and TRBJ1-3, reads DVKVTQSSRYLVKRTGEKVFLECVQDMDHENMFWYRQDPGLGLRLIYFSYDVKMKEKGDIPEGYSVSREKKERFSLILESASTNQTSMYLCASSEPGSGNTIYFGEGSWLTVV.

This chain joins TRBV6-5 and TRBJ2-3; 12 bases line up with TRBD2. The length of the CDR3 is 15 residues. After removal of 6 bases from V and 6 bases from J, the junction contained 7 bases not matched to a gene. The V gene's germline CDR1 is MNHEY and CDR2 SVGAGI. DNA of the CDR3: TGTGCCAGCAGCGAGACTAGCGGGAGAGGGGATACGCAGTATTTT. It is translated as CASSETSGRGDTQYF.

The genes are TRBV11-2 and TRBJ2-1; no definite D call. V was trimmed by 3 bases and J by 7 bases, leaving 10 bases between them. The CDR3 totals 13 residues. Germline CDR1 is SGHAT and CDR2 is FQNNGV. The CDR3 DNA sequence: TGTGCCAGCAGCTTTTCGGTATGGAATGAGCAGTTCTTC. This encodes CASSFSVWNEQFF.

This chain links TRBV27 with TRBJ2-7; perhaps TRBD1 as D (6 bases). V shed 4 bases and J shed 3 bases, with 16 bases lying between them. The CDR3 is 15 amino acids. Per the germline V gene, CDR1 is MNHEY and CDR2 is SMNVEV (reference sequence). The chain's CDR3 is CASSSGMEDSYEQYF. As DNA, the CDR3 is TGTGCCAGCAGTTCGGGCATGGAGGACAGCTACGAGCAGTACTTC.

The chain links TRBV7-9 to TRBJ2-5; D is possibly TRBD2 (6 bases). There are 18 residues in the CDR3. V dropped 5 bases and J dropped 3 bases, with 25 bases sitting between them. The germline V gene encodes CDR1 SEHNR and CDR2 FQNEAQ (reference sequence). The DNA for the CDR3 is TGTGCCAGCAGCCGGTCCTTTAATCCGGGACTTAAAAAAGAGACCCAGTACTTC. Translating gives CASSRSFNPGLKKETQYF.